This T cell receptor (beta chain) was captured in a study of T cell changes during pregnancy in multiple sclerosis. Profiling relied on immunoSEQ multiplex PCR, and the TCRdb table lists in-frame clones only, not all of them. Of some 80,000 clones detected, about 94% appear once; the ten largest clones hold 0.11% to 0.15%. V lost 2 bases to trimming and J lost 3 bases; unmatched junction nucleotides: 8. Germline CDR1 and CDR2: SGHTA and FQGNSA. The CDR3 is 16 amino acids. Sequences were derived from CD4+ T cells from peripheral blood mononuclear cells, sampled after pregnancy. V and J are TRBV7-2 and TRBJ2-7; 9 bases are a match to TRBD1. The TCR sequence derives from a female donor with multiple sclerosis, enrolled in a pregnancy study. CDR3 residues: CASSLLGQGSRYEQYF. The CDR3 nucleotides are TGTGCCAGCAGCTTACTGGGACAGGGTTCCCGCTACGAGCAGTACTTC. The variable domain in full, with the rest retrieved from reference TRBV7-2 and TRBJ2-7, is GAGVSQSPSNKVTEKGKDVELRCDPISGHTALYWYRQSLGQGLEFLIYFQGNSAPDKSGLPSDRFSAERTGGSVSTLTIQRTQQEDSAVYLCASSLLGQGSRYEQYFGPGTRLTVT.